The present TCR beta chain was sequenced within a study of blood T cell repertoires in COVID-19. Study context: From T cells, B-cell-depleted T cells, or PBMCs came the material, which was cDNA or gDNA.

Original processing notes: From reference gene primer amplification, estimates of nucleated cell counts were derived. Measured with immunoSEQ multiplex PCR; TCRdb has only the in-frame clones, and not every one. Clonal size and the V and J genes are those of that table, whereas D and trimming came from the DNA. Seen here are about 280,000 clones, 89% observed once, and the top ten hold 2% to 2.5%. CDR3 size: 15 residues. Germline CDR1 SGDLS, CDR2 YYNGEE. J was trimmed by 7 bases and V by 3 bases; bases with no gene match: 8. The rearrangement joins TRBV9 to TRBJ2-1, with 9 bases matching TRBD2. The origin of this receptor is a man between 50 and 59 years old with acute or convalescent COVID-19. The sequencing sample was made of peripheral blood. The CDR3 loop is CASSGGGAVGNEQFF. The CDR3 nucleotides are TGTGCCAGCAGCGGCGGGGGGGCTGTAGGGAATGAGCAGTTCTTC. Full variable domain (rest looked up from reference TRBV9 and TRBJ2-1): DSGVTQTPKHLITATGQRVTLRCSPRSGDLSVYWYQQSLDQGLQFLIQYYNGEERAKGNILERFSAQQFPDLHSELNLSSLELGDSALYFCASSGGGAVGNEQFFGPGTRLTVL.